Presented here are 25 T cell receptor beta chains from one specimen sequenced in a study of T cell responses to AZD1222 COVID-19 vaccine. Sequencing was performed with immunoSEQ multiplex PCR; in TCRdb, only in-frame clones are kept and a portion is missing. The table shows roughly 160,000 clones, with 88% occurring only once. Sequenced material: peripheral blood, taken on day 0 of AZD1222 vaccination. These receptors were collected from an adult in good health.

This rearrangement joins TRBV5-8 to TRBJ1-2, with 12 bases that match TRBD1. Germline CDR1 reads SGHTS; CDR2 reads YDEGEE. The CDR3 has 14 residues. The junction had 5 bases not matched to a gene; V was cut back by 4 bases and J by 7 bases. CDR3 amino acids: CASSRDRGRSGYTF. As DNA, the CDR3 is TGTGCCAGCAGCCGGGACAGGGGGCGGAGTGGCTACACCTTC.

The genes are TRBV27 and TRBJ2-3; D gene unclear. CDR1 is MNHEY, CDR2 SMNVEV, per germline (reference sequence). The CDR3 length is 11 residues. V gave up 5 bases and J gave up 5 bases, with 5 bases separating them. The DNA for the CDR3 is TGTGCCAGCAGTATCCAAGATACGCAGTATTTT. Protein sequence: CASSIQDTQYF.

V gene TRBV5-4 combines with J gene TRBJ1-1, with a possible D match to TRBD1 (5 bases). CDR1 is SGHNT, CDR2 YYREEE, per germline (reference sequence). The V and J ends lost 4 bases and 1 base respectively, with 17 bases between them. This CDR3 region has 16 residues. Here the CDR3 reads CASSRGSRGANTEAFF. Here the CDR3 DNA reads TGTGCCAGCAGCCGGGGTAGCCGGGGCGCGAACACTGAAGCTTTCTTT.

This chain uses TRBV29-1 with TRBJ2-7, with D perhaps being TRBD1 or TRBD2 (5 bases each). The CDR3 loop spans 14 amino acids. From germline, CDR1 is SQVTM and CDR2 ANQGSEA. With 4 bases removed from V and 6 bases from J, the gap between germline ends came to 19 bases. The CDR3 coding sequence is TGCAGCGTTGGTACTCCAGGGAGACGGAGCGAGCAGTACTTC. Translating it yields CSVGTPGRRSEQYF.

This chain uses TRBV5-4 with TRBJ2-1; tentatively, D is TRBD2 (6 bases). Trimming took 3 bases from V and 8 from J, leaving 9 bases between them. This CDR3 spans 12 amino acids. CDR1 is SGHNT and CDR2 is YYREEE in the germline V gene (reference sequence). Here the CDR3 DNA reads TGTGCCAGCAGCTGGAGGGAGTATGAGCAGTTCTTC. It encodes CASSWREYEQFF.

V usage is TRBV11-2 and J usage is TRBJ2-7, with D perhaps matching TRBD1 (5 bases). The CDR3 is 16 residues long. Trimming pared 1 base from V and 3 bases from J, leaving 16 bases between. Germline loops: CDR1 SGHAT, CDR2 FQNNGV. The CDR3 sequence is CASSLAVSRAVYEQYF. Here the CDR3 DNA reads TGTGCCAGCAGCTTAGCCGTCTCCAGGGCGGTCTACGAGCAGTACTTC.

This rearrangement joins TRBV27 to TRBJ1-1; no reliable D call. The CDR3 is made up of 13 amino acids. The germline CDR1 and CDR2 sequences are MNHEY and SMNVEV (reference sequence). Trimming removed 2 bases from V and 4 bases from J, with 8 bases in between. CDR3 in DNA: TGTGCCAGCAGTTTAATGGGCAGCACTGAAGCTTTCTTT. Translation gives CASSLMGSTEAFF.

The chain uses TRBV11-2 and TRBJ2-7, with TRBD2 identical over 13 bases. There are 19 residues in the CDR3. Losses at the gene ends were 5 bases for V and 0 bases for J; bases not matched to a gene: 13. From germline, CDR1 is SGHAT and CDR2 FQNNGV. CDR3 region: CASSPNGGTSGTSSYEQYF. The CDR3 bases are TGTGCCAGCAGCCCCAACGGCGGGACTAGCGGGACATCCTCCTACGAGCAGTACTTC.

In DNA form, the CDR3 reads TGCGCCAGTGGGACGGCCCTTGAAGCTTTCTTT. This codes for CASGTALEAFF. V gene TRBV4-1 combines with J gene TRBJ1-1, with D perhaps matching TRBD1 (5 bases). The CDR3 is made up of 11 amino acids. V was cut by 9 bases and J by 7 bases, with 12 bases left in between. Germline CDR1 is MGHRA and CDR2 is YSYEKL.

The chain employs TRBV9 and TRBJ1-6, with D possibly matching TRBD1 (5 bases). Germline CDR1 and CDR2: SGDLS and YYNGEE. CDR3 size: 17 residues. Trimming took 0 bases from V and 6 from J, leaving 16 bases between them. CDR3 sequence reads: CASSVGADSSVNSPLHF. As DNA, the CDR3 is TGTGCCAGCAGCGTAGGGGCTGACAGCTCGGTTAATTCACCCCTCCACTTT.

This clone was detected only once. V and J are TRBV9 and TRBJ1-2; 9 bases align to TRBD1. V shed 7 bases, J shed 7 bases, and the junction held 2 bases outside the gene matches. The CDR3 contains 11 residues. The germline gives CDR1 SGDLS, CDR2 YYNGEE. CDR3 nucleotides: TGTGCCAGCCGGGACAGGGCTGGCTACACCTTC. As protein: CASRDRAGYTF. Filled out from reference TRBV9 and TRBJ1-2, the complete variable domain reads DSGVTQTPKHLITATGQRVTLRCSPRSGDLSVYWYQQSLDQGLQFLIQYYNGEERAKGNILERFSAQQFPDLHSELNLSSLELGDSALYFCASRDRAGYTFGSGTRLTVV.

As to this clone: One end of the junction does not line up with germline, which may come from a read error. CDR3 in DNA: TGTGCCAGCAGCTTCGATATCACTGGAGCTTTCTTT. Translation: CASSFDITGAFF. The chain couples TRBV7-9 to TRBJ1-1; D unclear. Germline V gene sequence: CDR1 SEHNR, CDR2 FQNEAQ (reference sequence). There are 12 residues in the CDR3.

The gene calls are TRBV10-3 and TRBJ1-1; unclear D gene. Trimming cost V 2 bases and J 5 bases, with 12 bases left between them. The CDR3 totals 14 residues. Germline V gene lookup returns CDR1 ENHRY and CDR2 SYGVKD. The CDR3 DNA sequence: TGTGCCATCAGTGAGAACGGCGGGAAGACTGAAGCTTTCTTT. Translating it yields CAISENGGKTEAFF.

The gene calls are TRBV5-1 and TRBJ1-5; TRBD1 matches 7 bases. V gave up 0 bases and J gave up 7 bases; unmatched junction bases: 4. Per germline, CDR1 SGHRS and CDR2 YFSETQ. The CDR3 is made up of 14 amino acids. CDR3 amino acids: CASSLVGGGQPQHF. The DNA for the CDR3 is TGCGCCAGCAGCTTGGTAGGGGGCGGGCAGCCCCAGCATTTT.

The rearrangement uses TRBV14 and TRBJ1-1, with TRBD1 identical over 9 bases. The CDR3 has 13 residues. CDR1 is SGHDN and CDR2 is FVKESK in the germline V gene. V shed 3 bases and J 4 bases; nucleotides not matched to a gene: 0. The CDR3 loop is CASSQTGGTEAFF. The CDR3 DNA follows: TGTGCCAGCAGCCAGACAGGGGGCACTGAAGCTTTCTTT.

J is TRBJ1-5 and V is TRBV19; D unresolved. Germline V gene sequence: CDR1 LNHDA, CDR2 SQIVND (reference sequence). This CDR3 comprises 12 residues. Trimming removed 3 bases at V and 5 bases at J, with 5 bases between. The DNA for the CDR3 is TGTGCCAGTAGTATGATGTATCAGCCCCAGCATTTT. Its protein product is CASSMMYQPQHF.

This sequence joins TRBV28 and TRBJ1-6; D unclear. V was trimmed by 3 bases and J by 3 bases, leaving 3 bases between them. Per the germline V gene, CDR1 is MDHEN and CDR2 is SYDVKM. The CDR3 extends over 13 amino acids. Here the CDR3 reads CASSFLYNSPLHF. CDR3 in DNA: TGTGCCAGCAGTTTCCTCTATAATTCACCCCTCCACTTT. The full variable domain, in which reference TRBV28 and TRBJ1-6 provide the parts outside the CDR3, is DVKVTQSSRYLVKRTGEKVFLECVQDMDHENMFWYRQDPGLGLRLIYFSYDVKMKEKGDIPEGYSVSREKKERFSLILESASTNQTSMYLCASSFLYNSPLHFGNGTRLTVT.

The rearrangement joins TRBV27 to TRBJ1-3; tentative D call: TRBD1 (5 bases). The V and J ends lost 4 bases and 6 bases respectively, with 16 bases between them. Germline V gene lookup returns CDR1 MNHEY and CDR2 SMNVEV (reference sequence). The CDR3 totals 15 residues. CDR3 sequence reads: CASSSAGAGENTIYF. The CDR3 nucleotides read TGTGCCAGCAGTTCGGCTGGGGCTGGGGAAAACACCATATATTTT.

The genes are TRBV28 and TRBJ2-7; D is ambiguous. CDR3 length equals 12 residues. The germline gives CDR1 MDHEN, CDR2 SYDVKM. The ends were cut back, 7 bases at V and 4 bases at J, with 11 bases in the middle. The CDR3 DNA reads TGTGCCAGCACCGAAAGGATGTACGAGCAGTACTTC. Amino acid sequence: CASTERMYEQYF. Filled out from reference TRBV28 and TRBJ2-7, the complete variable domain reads DVKVTQSSRYLVKRTGEKVFLECVQDMDHENMFWYRQDPGLGLRLIYFSYDVKMKEKGDIPEGYSVSREKKERFSLILESASTNQTSMYLCASTERMYEQYFGPGTRLTVT.

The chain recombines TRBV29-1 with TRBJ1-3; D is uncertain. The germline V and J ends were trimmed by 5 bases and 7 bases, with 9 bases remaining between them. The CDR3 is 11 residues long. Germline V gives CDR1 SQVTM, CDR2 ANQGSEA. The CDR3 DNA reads TGCAGCGTTTCCCAGAGGAACACCATATATTTT. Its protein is CSVSQRNTIYF.

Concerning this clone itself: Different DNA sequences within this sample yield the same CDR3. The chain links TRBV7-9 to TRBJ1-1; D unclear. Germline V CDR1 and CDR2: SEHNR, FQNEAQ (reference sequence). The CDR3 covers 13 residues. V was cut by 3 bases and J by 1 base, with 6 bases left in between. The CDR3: CASSFSGNTEAFF. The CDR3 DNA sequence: TGTGCCAGCAGCTTCTCGGGGAACACTGAAGCTTTCTTT.

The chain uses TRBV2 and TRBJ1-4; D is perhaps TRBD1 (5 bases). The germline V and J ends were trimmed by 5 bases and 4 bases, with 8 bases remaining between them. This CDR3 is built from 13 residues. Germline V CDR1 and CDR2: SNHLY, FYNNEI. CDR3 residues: CASSPRDNEKLFF. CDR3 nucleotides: TGTGCCAGCAGTCCCAGGGATAATGAAAAACTGTTTTTT.

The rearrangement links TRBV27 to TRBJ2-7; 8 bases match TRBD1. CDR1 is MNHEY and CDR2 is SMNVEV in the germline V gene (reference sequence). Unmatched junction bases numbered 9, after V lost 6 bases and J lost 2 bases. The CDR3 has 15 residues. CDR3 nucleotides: TGTGCCAGCAGCTCCCCCGGGACAGGAACCTACGAGCAGTACTTC. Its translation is CASSSPGTGTYEQYF.

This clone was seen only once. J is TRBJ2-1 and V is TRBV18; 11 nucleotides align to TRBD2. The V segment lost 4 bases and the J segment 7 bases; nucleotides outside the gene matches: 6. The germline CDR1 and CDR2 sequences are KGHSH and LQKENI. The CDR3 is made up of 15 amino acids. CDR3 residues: CASSLTLAGDNEQFF. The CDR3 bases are TGTGCCAGCTCACTTACACTAGCGGGAGATAATGAGCAGTTCTTC.

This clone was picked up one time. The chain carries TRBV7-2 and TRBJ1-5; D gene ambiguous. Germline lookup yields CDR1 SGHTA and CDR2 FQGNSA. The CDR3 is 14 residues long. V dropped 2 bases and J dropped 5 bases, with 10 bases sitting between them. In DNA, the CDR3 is TGTGCCAGCAGCTTACGAGGGTTGGATCAGCCCCAGCATTTT. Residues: CASSLRGLDQPQHF.